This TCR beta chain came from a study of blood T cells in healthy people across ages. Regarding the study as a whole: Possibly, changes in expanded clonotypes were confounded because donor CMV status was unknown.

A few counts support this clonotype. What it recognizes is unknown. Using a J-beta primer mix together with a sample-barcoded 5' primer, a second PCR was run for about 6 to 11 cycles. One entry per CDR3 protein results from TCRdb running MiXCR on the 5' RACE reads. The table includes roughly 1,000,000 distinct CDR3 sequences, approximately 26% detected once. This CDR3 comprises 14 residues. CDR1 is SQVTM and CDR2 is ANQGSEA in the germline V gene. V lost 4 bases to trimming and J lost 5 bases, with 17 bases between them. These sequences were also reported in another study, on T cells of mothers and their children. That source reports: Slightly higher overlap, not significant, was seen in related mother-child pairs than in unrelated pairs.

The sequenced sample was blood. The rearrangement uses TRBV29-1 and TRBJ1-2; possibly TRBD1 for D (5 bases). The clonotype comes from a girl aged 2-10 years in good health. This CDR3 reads CSVVTDGQGYGYTF. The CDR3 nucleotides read TGCAGCGTTGTAACGGATGGCCAGGGTTATGGCTACACCTTC.